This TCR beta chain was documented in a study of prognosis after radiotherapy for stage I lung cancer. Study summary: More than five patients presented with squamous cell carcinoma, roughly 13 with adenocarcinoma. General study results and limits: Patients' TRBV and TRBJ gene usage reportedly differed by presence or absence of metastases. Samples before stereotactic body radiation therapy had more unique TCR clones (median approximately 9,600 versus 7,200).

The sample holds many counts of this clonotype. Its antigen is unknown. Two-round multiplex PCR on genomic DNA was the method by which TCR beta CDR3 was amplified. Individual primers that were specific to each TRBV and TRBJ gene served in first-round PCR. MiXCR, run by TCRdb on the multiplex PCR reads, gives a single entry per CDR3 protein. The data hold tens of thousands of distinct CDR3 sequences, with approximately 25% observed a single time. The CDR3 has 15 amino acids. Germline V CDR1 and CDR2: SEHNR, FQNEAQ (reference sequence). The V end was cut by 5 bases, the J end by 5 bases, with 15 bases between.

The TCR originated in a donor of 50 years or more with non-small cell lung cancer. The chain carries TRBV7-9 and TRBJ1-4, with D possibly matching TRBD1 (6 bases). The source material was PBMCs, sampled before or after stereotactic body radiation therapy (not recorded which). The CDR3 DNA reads TGTGCCAGCAGCCCCCGGGACACCTCAAATGAAAAACTGTTTTTT. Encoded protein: CASSPRDTSNEKLFF.